Shown below are 18 T cell receptor beta chains from a single sample sequenced in a study of technical replicates of blood from a handful of donors. The repertoire was sequenced with immunoSEQ multiplex PCR; TCRdb's copy has only in-frame clones and lacks some. The sample comprises about 84,000 clones, approximately 97% of which are singletons, and more than 0.15% rests with the top ten. Sequenced: T cells isolated from PBMCs. These receptors originate from a human donor in good health.

This clone was seen once. The CDR3 loop is CASSRQGALDYGYTF. For the CDR3, the DNA is TGTGCCAGCAGCCGACAGGGTGCACTTGACTATGGCTACACCTTC. The V call is TRBV5-4, the J call TRBJ1-2; 7 bases are shared with TRBD1. Unmatched junction bases numbered 9, after V lost 4 bases and J lost 3 bases. Germline V CDR1 and CDR2: SGHNT, YYREEE (reference sequence). CDR3 length: 15 residues.

The chain links TRBV11-2 to TRBJ2-7; unclear D gene. Germline V gives CDR1 SGHAT, CDR2 FQNNGV. CDR3 size: 12 residues. V was cut by 4 bases and J by 3 bases, with 7 bases left in between. CDR3 residues: CASSSVSYEQYF. CDR3 DNA sequence: TGTGCCAGCAGCTCGGTGAGCTACGAGCAGTACTTC.

This clone was detected once. The chain links TRBV5-1 to TRBJ2-5; 11 positions agree with TRBD1. The CDR3 has 16 amino acids. Unmatched junction bases numbered 8, after V lost 2 bases and J lost 5 bases. CDR1 is SGHRS and CDR2 is YFSETQ in the germline V gene. DNA of the CDR3: TGCGCCAGCAGCTTACTGGGACAGGGGGTCAGGGAGACCCAGTACTTC. This encodes CASSLLGQGVRETQYF. Based on the CDR3 plus reference TRBV5-1 and TRBJ2-5, the full variable domain is KAGVTQTPRYLIKTRGQQVTLSCSPISGHRSVSWYQQTPGQGLQFLFEYFSETQRNKGNFPGRFSGRQFSNSRSEMNVSTLELGDSALYLCASSLLGQGVRETQYFGPGTRLLVL.

This rearrangement joins TRBV11-2 to TRBJ2-5, with TRBD2 as a possible D gene (6 bases). The CDR3 is made up of 12 amino acids. Germline CDR1 is SGHAT and CDR2 is FQNNGV. The germline V and J ends were trimmed by 4 bases and 4 bases, with 7 bases remaining between them. This chain's CDR3 is CASSSEGETQYF. CDR3 nucleotide sequence: TGTGCCAGCAGCTCGGAGGGAGAGACCCAGTACTTC.

The V and J genes are TRBV27 and TRBJ2-2, with D possibly matching TRBD2 (6 bases). The CDR3 consists of 15 residues. The V gene's germline CDR1 is MNHEY and CDR2 SMNVEV (reference sequence). V lost 5 bases to trimming and J lost 2 bases, with 12 bases between them. The CDR3 here is CASSAWGDNTGELFF. Here the CDR3 DNA reads TGTGCCAGCAGTGCGTGGGGGGATAACACCGGGGAGCTGTTTTTT.

This sequence joins TRBV30 and TRBJ1-4; TRBD1 agrees at 10 bases. In germline, CDR1 is GTSNPN, CDR2 SVGIG (reference sequence). CDR3 length equals 14 residues. Unmatched junction bases numbered 3, after V lost 2 bases and J lost 6 bases. CDR3 residues: CAWSTGTGDEKLFF. CDR3 coding DNA: TGTGCCTGGAGTACTGGGACAGGGGATGAAAAACTGTTTTTT.

The chain carries TRBV19 and TRBJ1-4; 7 nucleotides align to TRBD1. The CDR3 consists of 15 residues. CDR1 and CDR2 (germline): LNHDA, SQIVND (reference sequence). The trim removed 3 bases at V and 9 bases at J, leaving 10 bases unmatched. For the CDR3, the DNA is TGTGCCAGTAGTATTACAACAGGGGTGTCGAAAAAACTGTTTTTT. Its translation: CASSITTGVSKKLFF.

This chain connects TRBV11-3 to TRBJ2-3; no definite D call. Trimming shortened V by 8 bases and J by 5 bases, and 8 bases separated the two germline ends. This CDR3 contains 11 residues. Per germline, CDR1 SGHNT and CDR2 YENEEA. CDR3 sequence: CASGGGDTQYF. CDR3 in DNA: TGTGCCAGCGGTGGCGGAGATACGCAGTATTTT.

The chain carries TRBV7-9 and TRBJ1-2, with 7 bases matching TRBD1. This CDR3 is 14 amino acids long. Germline CDR1 and CDR2: SEHNR and FQNEAQ (reference sequence). V gave up 5 bases and J gave up 4 bases; unmatched junction bases: 7. The CDR3 spells CASSIGQVPYGYTF. CDR3 nucleotide sequence: TGTGCCAGCAGCATAGGACAGGTCCCCTATGGCTACACCTTC.

The chain couples TRBV5-1 to TRBJ2-3; TRBD2 agrees at 7 bases. This CDR3 spans 18 amino acids. Germline CDR1 and CDR2: SGHRS and YFSETQ. The junction had 14 bases not matched to a gene; V was cut back by 4 bases and J by 0 bases. CDR3 in amino acids: CASSPYPGLPPSTDTQYF. CDR3 bases: TGCGCCAGCAGCCCCTACCCGGGACTACCACCTAGCACAGATACGCAGTATTTT.

The rearrangement joins TRBV5-4 to TRBJ2-7; 8 bases agree with TRBD1. V lost 4 bases, J lost 3 bases, and 3 bases stayed unmatched. This CDR3 is 13 amino acids long. Looked up from germline, CDR1 is SGHNT and CDR2 is YYREEE (reference sequence). CDR3 DNA: TGTGCCAGCAGCATCGGGACAGGCTACGAGCAGTACTTC. It translates to CASSIGTGYEQYF.

The V call is TRBV7-9, the J call TRBJ1-2, with 8 bases fitting TRBD1. CDR3 length: 14 amino acids. CDR1 is SEHNR, CDR2 FQNEAQ, per germline (reference sequence). The junction had 5 bases not matched to a gene; V was cut back by 4 bases and J by 4 bases. CDR3 amino acids: CASSSRTGSYGYTF. The DNA for the CDR3 is TGTGCCAGCAGCTCGCGGACAGGGAGCTATGGCTACACCTTC.

V and J are TRBV4-1 and TRBJ2-7, with D possibly being TRBD2 (5 bases). CDR3 length equals 13 residues. CDR1 is MGHRA, CDR2 YSYEKL, per germline. With 2 bases removed from V and 3 bases from J, the gap between germline ends came to 8 bases. Here the CDR3 reads CASSQSAVYEQYF. As DNA, the CDR3 is TGCGCCAGCAGCCAATCAGCGGTCTACGAGCAGTACTTC.

V is TRBV7-2 and J is TRBJ2-7, with D possibly being TRBD1 (5 bases). The germline V gene encodes CDR1 SGHTA and CDR2 FQGNSA. Trimming cost V 5 bases and J 4 bases, with 15 bases left between them. The CDR3 is 14 amino acids. The CDR3 loop is CASSRTIGAYEQYF. In DNA, the CDR3 is TGTGCCAGCAGCCGAACCATAGGGGCATACGAGCAGTACTTC.

This rearrangement joins TRBV28 to TRBJ1-2; D is ambiguous. The V gene's germline CDR1 is MDHEN and CDR2 SYDVKM. The germline V and J ends were trimmed by 2 bases and 8 bases, with 15 bases remaining between them. This CDR3 comprises 14 residues. For the CDR3, the DNA is TGTGCCAGCAGTTTAATGGACTCACTCGAGGGCTACACCTTC. Translation gives CASSLMDSLEGYTF.

This chain joins TRBV28 and TRBJ2-1, with TRBD2 matching 8 bases. Germline CDR1 MDHEN, CDR2 SYDVKM. J was trimmed by 4 bases and V by 2 bases; bases with no gene match: 4. The length of the CDR3 is 15 residues. The CDR3 region has the DNA TGTGCCAGCAGTTTACGTAGCGGGGATTACAATGAGCAGTTCTTC. This translates into CASSLRSGDYNEQFF.

V usage is TRBV29-1 and J usage is TRBJ1-1; 8 bases are a match to TRBD1. The ends lost 6 bases at V and 4 bases at J; junction bases unmatched: 7. Germline V CDR1 and CDR2: SQVTM, ANQGSEA. The CDR3 is 13 amino acids. The CDR3 nucleotides are TGCAGCGTCACAACAGGGGGGAGCACTGAAGCTTTCTTT. Residues: CSVTTGGSTEAFF. Full variable domain (rest looked up from reference TRBV29-1 and TRBJ1-1): SAVISQKPSRDICQRGTSLTIQCQVDSQVTMMFWYRQQPGQSLTLIATANQGSEATYESGFVIDKFPISRPNLTFSTLTVSNMSPEDSSIYLCSVTTGGSTEAFFGQGTRLTVV.

J is TRBJ1-5 and V is TRBV30; 10 bases map to TRBD1. Germline CDR1 and CDR2: GTSNPN and SVGIG (reference sequence). The CDR3 consists of 14 residues. V lost 2 bases to trimming and J lost 6 bases; unmatched junction nucleotides: 4. CDR3 amino acids: CAWSMTGGGQPQHF. As DNA, the CDR3 is TGTGCCTGGAGTATGACAGGGGGCGGTCAGCCCCAGCATTTT.